This T cell receptor (beta chain) was captured by sequencing in a study of shared clonotypes between healthy human individuals. In the case of this clone: The antigen is not known.

The germline CDR1 and CDR2 sequences are SQVTM and ANQGSEA. This CDR3 region has 16 residues. Trimming took 1 base from V and 2 from J, leaving 12 bases between them. Replicate PCRs run on sorted subsets employed around 200 ng DNA, around 31,000 T cell genomes. This table comes from immunoSEQ multiplex PCR, and its TCRdb copy is limited to in-frame clones, with some not included. The table has about 1.5 million clones, about 98% seen once; the top ten hold approximately 0.44%. Findings of the study overall: The study drew on few donors, limiting represented genetic and exposure-history diversity. The sampled material consisted only of blood, and tissue repertoires are likely to differ.

Participating donors were healthy, HIV-negative adults free of recent acute infections or vaccinations. What was sequenced was naive CD4+ T cells sorted from blood. Subset indicated: CD45RA+ positively selected. The sequence was obtained from a man younger than 40 in good health. The chain has TRBV29-1 and TRBJ2-6, with D possibly TRBD1 on 5 matching bases. This CDR3 reads CSVEVSGNPGANVLTF. The CDR3 DNA sequence: TGCAGCGTTGAAGTATCAGGGAATCCTGGGGCCAACGTCCTGACTTTC.